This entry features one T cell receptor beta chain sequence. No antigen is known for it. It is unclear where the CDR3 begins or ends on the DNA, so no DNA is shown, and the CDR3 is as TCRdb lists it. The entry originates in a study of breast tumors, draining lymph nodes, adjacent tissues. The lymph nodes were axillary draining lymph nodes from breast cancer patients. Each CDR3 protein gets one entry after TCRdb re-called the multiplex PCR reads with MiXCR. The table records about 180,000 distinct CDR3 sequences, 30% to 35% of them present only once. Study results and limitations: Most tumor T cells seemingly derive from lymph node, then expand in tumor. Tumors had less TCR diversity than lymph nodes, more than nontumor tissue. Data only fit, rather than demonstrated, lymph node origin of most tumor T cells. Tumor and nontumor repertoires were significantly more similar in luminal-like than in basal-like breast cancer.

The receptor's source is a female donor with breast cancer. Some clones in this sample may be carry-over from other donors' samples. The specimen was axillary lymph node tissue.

Here the CDR3 reads CASSSFGNGISGNTIYF. The chain links TRBV27 to TRBJ1-3. The length of the CDR3 is 17 amino acids, counting both ends. From germline, CDR1 is MNHEY and CDR2 SMNVEV (reference sequence).